This T cell receptor beta chain derives from a study of PD-1 blockade in classical Hodgkin lymphoma. Study-wide results and limits: As was reported, newly diagnosed patients showed lower baseline TCR diversity than healthy donors did.

Time point noted: cycle 4 day 1 (C4D1), after 6 weeks of nivolumab. All the patients suffered relapse after autologous stem cell transplantation, and brentuximab vedotin exposure differed. Points on this clone: As yet, its antigen is unknown.

Using immunoSEQ multiplex PCR, the repertoire was profiled, and TCRdb retains in-frame clones only, with some absent. The table includes approximately 44,000 clones, 60% to 70% detected once. V lost 5 bases and J lost 12; bases outside the gene matches: 9. The germline CDR1 and CDR2 sequences are LNHDA and SQIVND (reference sequence). The CDR3 runs 14 residues. The source material was peripheral blood mononuclear cells (PBMCs), sampled before the fourth cycle of nivolumab. This chain joins TRBV19 and TRBJ1-6; 8 nucleotides agree with TRBD1. The clonotype originates from a human donor with classical Hodgkin lymphoma. CDR3 region: CASSQDRGLRPLHF. CDR3 coding DNA: TGTGCCAGTAGTCAAGACAGGGGCCTCAGACCCCTCCACTTT. Full variable domain (rest looked up from reference TRBV19 and TRBJ1-6): DGGITQSPKYLFRKEGQNVTLSCEQNLNHDAMYWYRQDPGQGLRLIYYSQIVNDFQKGDIAEGYSVSREKKESFPLTVTSAQKNPTAFYLCASSQDRGLRPLHFGNGTRLTVT.